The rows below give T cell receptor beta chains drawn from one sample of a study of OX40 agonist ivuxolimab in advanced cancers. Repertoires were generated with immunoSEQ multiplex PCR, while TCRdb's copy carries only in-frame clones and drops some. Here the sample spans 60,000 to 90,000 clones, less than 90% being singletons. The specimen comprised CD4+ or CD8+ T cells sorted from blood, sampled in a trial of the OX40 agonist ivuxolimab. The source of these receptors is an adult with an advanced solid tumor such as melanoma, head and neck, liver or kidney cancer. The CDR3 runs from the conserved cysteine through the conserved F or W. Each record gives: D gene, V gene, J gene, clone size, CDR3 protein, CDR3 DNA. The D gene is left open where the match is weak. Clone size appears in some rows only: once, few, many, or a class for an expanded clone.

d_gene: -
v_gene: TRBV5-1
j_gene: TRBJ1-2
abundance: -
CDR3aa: CASSARTDQNYGYTF
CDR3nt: TGCGCCAGCAGCGCGCGGACGGACCAAAACTATGGCTACACCTTC

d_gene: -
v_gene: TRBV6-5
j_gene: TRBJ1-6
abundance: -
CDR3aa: CATRGRTLLNSPLHF
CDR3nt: TGTGCCACCCGTGGGAGAACGCTCCTTAATTCACCCCTCCACTTT

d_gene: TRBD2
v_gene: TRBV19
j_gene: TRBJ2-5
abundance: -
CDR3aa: CASNQREGETQYF
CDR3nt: TGTGCCAGTAACCAGCGGGAGGGCGAGACCCAGTACTTC

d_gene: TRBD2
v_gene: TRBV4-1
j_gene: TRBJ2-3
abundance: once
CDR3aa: CASSLAPNSGRPTDTQYF
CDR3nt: TGCGCCAGCAGCCTCGCTCCAAATAGCGGGCGACCTACAGATACGCAGTATTTT

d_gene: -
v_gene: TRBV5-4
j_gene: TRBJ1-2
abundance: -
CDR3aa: CASSLDRAAGYTF
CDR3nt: TGTGCCAGCAGCTTGGACAGGGCGGCCGGCTACACCTTC

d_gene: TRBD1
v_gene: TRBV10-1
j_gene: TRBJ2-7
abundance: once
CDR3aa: CASSDPGQASYEQYF
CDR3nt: TGCGCCAGCAGTGACCCGGGACAGGCCTCCTACGAGCAGTACTTC

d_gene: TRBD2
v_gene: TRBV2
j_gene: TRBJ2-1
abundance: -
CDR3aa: CASSGPSGGNYNEQFF
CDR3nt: TGTGCCAGCAGCGGCCCTAGCGGGGGGAACTACAATGAGCAGTTCTTC

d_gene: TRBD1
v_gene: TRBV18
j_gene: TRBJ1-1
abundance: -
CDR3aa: CASSPTGGTEAFF
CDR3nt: TGTGCCAGCTCACCGACAGGGGGCACTGAAGCTTTCTTT

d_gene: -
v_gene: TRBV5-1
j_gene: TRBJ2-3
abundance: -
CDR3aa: CASSVGVRRSTDTQYF
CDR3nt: TGCGCCAGCAGCGTCGGGGTCCGGAGGAGCACAGATACGCAGTATTTT

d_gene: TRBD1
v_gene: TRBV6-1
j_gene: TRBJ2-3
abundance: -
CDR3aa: CASSEGQGADTQYF
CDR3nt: TGTGCCAGCAGTGAAGGACAGGGCGCAGATACGCAGTATTTT

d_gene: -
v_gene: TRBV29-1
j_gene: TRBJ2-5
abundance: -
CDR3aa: CSVEGAGQETQYF
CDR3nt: TGCAGCGTTGAAGGAGCGGGCCAAGAGACCCAGTACTTC

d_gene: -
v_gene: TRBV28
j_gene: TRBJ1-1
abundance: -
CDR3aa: CASSLAGGLEAFF
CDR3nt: TGTGCCAGCAGTTTGGCGGGGGGGCTTGAAGCTTTCTTT

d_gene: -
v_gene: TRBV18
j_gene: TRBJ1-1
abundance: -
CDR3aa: CASSPSQLGGDLNTEAFF
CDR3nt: TGTGCCAGCTCACCTTCCCAACTCGGCGGGGACCTGAACACTGAAGCTTTCTTT

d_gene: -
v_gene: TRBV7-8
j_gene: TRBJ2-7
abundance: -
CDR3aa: CASSLVGRGPSYEQYF
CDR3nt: TGTGCCAGCAGCTTAGTAGGTCGGGGTCCTTCCTACGAGCAGTACTTC

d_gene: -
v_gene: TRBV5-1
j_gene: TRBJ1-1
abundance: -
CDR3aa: CASSLWPGANTEAFF
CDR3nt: TGCGCCAGCAGCTTGTGGCCAGGGGCGAACACTGAAGCTTTCTTT

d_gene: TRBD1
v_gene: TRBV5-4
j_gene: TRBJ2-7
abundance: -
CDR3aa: CASSRTINSRTGMGEQYF
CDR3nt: TGTGCCAGCAGCCGGACCATCAACTCCCGGACAGGGATGGGAGAGCAGTACTTC

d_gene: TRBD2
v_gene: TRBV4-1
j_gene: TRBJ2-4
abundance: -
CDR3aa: CASSPIGAGKAKNIQYF
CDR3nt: TGCGCCAGCAGCCCGATAGGAGCGGGAAAAGCCAAAAACATTCAGTACTTC

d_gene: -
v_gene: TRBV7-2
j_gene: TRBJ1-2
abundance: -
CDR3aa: CASSLSWSNYGYTF
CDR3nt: TGTGCCAGCAGCTTATCGTGGTCAAACTATGGCTACACCTTC

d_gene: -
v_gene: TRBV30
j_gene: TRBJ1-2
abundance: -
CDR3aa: CAWSHGNGYTF
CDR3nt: TGTGCCTGGAGTCATGGAAATGGCTACACCTTC

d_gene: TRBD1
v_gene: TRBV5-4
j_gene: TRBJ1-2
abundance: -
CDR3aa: CASSLELASGGNYGYTF
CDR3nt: TGTGCCAGCAGCTTGGAGTTAGCATCAGGGGGCAACTATGGCTACACCTTC

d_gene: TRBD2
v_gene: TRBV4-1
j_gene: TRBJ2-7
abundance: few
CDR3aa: CASRRLPGLASYEQYF
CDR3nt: TGCGCCAGCAGGCGACTTCCGGGACTAGCATCCTACGAGCAGTACTTC

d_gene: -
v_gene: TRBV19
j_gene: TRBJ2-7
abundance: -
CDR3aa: CASSINRQGGVQYF
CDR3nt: TGTGCCAGTAGTATAAATCGACAGGGAGGGGTGCAGTACTTC

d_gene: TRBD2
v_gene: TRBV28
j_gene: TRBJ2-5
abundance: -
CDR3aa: CATLAGGWETQYF
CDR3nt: TGTGCCACATTAGCGGGGGGATGGGAGACCCAGTACTTC

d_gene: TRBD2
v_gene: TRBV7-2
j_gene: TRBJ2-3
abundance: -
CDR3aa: CASSPGGADTQYF
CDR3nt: TGTGCCAGCAGCCCCGGGGGGGCAGATACGCAGTATTTT

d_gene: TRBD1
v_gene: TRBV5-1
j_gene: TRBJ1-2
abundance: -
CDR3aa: CASSFETGVLNGYTF
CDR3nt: TGCGCCAGCAGTTTCGAGACAGGGGTTTTAAATGGCTACACCTTC

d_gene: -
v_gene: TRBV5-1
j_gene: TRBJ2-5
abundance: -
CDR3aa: CASSLASGETQYF
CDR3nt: TGCGCCAGCAGCTTGGCCTCGGGGGAGACCCAGTACTTC

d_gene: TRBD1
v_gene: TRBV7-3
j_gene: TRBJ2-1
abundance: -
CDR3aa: CASSVSLQGTEQFF
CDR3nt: TGTGCCAGCAGCGTCAGCCTACAGGGGACTGAGCAGTTCTTC

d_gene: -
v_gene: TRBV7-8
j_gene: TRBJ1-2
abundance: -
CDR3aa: CASSYTRDPGGYTF
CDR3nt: TGTGCCAGCAGCTATACCAGGGACCCGGGAGGCTACACCTTC

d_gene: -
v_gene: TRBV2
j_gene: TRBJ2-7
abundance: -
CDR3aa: CASKVSYEQYF
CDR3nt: TGTGCCAGCAAGGTTTCGTACGAGCAGTACTTC

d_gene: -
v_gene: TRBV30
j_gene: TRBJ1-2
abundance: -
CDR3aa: CAWSVLPQGSPAF
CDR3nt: TGTGCCTGGAGTGTCCTCCCCCAGGGTAGTCCGGCCTTC

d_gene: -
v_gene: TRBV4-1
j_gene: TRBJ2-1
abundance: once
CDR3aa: CASSLPSRSLNEQFF
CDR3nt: TGCGCCAGCAGCCTCCCCAGTAGAAGTCTGAATGAGCAGTTCTTC

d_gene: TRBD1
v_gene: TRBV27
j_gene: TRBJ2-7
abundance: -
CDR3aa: CASSRPGTGVDGQYF
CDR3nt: TGTGCCAGCAGCCGTCCCGGGACAGGGGTAGACGGGCAGTACTTC

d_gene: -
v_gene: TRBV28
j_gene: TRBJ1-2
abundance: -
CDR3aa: CASSPVGGNYGYTF
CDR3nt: TGTGCCAGCAGCCCCGTAGGGGGGAACTATGGCTACACCTTC

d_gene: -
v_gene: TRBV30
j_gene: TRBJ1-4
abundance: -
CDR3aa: CAWSGGVGEKLFF
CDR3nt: TGTGCCTGGAGTGGGGGAGTTGGGGAAAAACTGTTTTTT

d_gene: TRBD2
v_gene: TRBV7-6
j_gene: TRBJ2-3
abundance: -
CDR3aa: CASSPTSGASTDTQYF
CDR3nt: TGTGCCAGCAGCCCGACTAGCGGGGCTAGCACAGATACGCAGTATTTT

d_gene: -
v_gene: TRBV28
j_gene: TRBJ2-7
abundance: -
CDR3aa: CASTPPQGTYEQYF
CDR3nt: TGTGCCTCTACGCCTCCCCAGGGCACCTACGAGCAGTACTTC

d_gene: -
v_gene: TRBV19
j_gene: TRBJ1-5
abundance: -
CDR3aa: CASSRAGREQPQHF
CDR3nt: TGTGCCAGTAGCCGCGCGGGGAGGGAACAGCCCCAGCATTTT